This TCR beta chain was captured by sequencing in a study of cytomegalovirus exposure and HLA in healthy donors. Libraries were prepared by immunoSEQ multiplex PCR; TCRdb keeps only in-frame clonotypes and omits some of them. Among roughly 140,000 clones, about 89% were seen once, and the ten largest hold 2.5% to 4%. This clone was recorded a few times. There are 16 residues in the CDR3. Germline CDR1 SGHDT, CDR2 YYEEEE. J lost 7 bases, V lost 4 bases, and 4 bases had no gene match. Material for sequencing was PBMCs. V is TRBV5-6 and J is TRBJ2-2, with 16 bases that match TRBD2. This TCR was sampled from a woman between 18 and 29 years old in good health and CMV-seropositive. The CDR3 spells CASSRGLAGGGGELFF. The CDR3 DNA sequence: TGTGCCAGCAGCCGGGGACTAGCGGGAGGGGGCGGGGAGCTGTTTTTT.